Reported below is one T cell receptor beta chain. The sample belongs to a study of blood T cell repertoires in COVID-19. Whole-study context: COVID-19 samples from acute and convalescent phases originated in the United States, Italy and Spain.

Study processing details: Quantification of nucleated cells was approximated via reference gene primer amplification. The table came from immunoSEQ multiplex PCR; TCRdb's copy has only in-frame clones and leaves some out. V and J calls and clone size are copied from that table; D and trimming were computed from the DNA. The table records under 200,000 clones, roughly 86% of them present only once. Sequencing used peripheral blood. This clonotype was obtained from a woman aged 55-70 years who had recovered from COVID-19.

The CDR3 nucleotides are TGCGCCAGCAGCTTGGACGGACAGGGGGATTCTGGCTATGGCTACACCTTC. Its protein product is CASSLDGQGDSGYGYTF. The chain carries TRBV5-1 and TRBJ1-2; 10 bases fit TRBD1. The CDR3 length is 17 residues. Germline assignment: CDR1 SGHRS and CDR2 YFSETQ. V shed 0 bases, J shed 4 bases, and the junction held 9 bases outside the gene matches. The full variable domain, rest sourced from reference TRBV5-1 and TRBJ1-2, is KAGVTQTPRYLIKTRGQQVTLSCSPISGHRSVSWYQQTPGQGLQFLFEYFSETQRNKGNFPGRFSGRQFSNSRSEMNVSTLELGDSALYLCASSLDGQGDSGYGYTFGSGTRLTVV.